The 8 T cell receptor beta chains below all came from one sample that was sequenced in a study of blood T cell repertoires in COVID-19. Sequencing was performed with immunoSEQ multiplex PCR; in TCRdb, only in-frame clones are kept and a portion is missing. The sample has fewer than 300,000 clones, more than 85% seen once. Sequencing input: peripheral blood. The source is a woman aged 30 to 39 with COVID-19, enrolled during active disease.

This clone was counted once. The chain recombines TRBV30 with TRBJ2-1; the D gene is possibly TRBD1 (5 bases). Trimming shortened V by 7 bases and J by 4 bases, and 8 bases separated the two germline ends. This CDR3 region has 11 residues. CDR1 and CDR2 from the germline V gene are GTSNPN and SVGIG (reference sequence). As DNA, the CDR3 is TGTGCCTTACAGGTTTACAATGAGCAGTTCTTC. Encoded protein: CALQVYNEQFF.

J is TRBJ2-1 and V is TRBV28; D gene ambiguous. This CDR3 is 15 amino acids long. V was cut by 1 base and J by 9 bases, with 16 bases left in between. CDR1 MDHEN and CDR2 SYDVKM come from the germline V gene. CDR3 protein: CASSLSALPSGEQFF. In DNA form, the CDR3 reads TGTGCCAGCAGTTTATCGGCCTTACCCTCGGGTGAGCAGTTCTTC.

This chain links TRBV7-9 with TRBJ2-7; 8 bases agree with TRBD2. CDR1 SEHNR and CDR2 FQNEAQ come from the germline V gene (reference sequence). The CDR3 loop spans 16 amino acids. V dropped 4 bases and J dropped 3; count of bases not matched to a gene: 11. The CDR3 DNA reads as TGTGCCAGCAGCTCCGGGGATACTAGCGGCCTCTACGAGCAGTACTTC. Amino acid sequence: CASSSGDTSGLYEQYF.

This chain links TRBV2 with TRBJ2-1, with D hard to call. The CDR3 is 10 residues long. CDR1 SNHLY and CDR2 FYNNEI come from the germline V gene. Between the trimmed V and J ends, which lost 4 bases and 14 bases, there was a span of 9 bases. The CDR3 here is CASSGETKFF. The CDR3, as DNA: TGTGCCAGCAGTGGAGAGACAAAGTTCTTC.

V usage is TRBV12-5 and J usage is TRBJ2-5; no definite D call. Germline V gene lookup returns CDR1 LGHNT and CDR2 FRNRAP. This CDR3 has 11 amino acids. Trimming pared 6 bases from V and 4 bases from J, leaving 6 bases between. Written as DNA, the CDR3 is TGTGCTAGTGGCCTTTTAGAGACCCAGTACTTC. Its translation is CASGLLETQYF. The complete variable domain, with remaining parts taken from reference TRBV12-5 and TRBJ2-5, reads DARVTQTPRHKVTEMGQEVTMRCQPILGHNTVFWYRQTMMQGLELLAYFRNRAPLDDSGMPKDRFSAEMPDATLATLKIQPSEPRDSAVYFCASGLLETQYFGPGTRLLVL.

In regard to this clone: Other nucleotide sequences in the sample specify the same CDR3. The V and J genes are TRBV7-2 and TRBJ2-1; 12 bases are shared with TRBD2. The germline CDR1 and CDR2 sequences are SGHTA and FQGNSA. J gave up 5 bases and V 5 bases, and 4 bases lay outside the gene matches. The CDR3 totals 15 residues. Written as DNA, the CDR3 is TGTGCCAGCAGCCTGACTAGCGGGAGAAACAATGAGCAGTTCTTC. Its protein is CASSLTSGRNNEQFF.

This chain joins TRBV27 and TRBJ2-5; D is unclear. Germline-derived CDR1 and CDR2 are MNHEY and SMNVEV (reference sequence). Between the trimmed V and J ends, which lost 6 bases and 4 bases, there was a span of 15 bases. CDR3 length: 14 residues. CDR3: CASSVTNLGETQYF. The CDR3 DNA follows: TGTGCCAGCAGCGTGACAAACCTGGGAGAGACCCAGTACTTC.

Of note for this clone: Within the sample, other DNA sequences also encode this same CDR3. The J gene is TRBJ1-1, the V gene TRBV7-2, with TRBD1 as a possible D gene (5 bases). Trimming took 3 bases from V and 5 from J, leaving 10 bases between them. CDR1 is SGHTA, CDR2 FQGNSA, per germline. The CDR3 is 13 residues long. For the CDR3, the DNA is TGTGCCAGCAGCTTGGGGGAGGGAACTGAAGCTTTCTTT. It specifies CASSLGEGTEAFF.